The entry that follows covers one T cell receptor (beta chain) sequence. This record comes from a study of blood T cell repertoires in COVID-19. Overall study: The United States, Italy and Spain supplied acute and convalescent COVID-19 samples. From T cells, B-cell-depleted T cells, or PBMCs came the material, which was cDNA or gDNA.

Per germline, CDR1 SGHDT and CDR2 YYEEEE. The ends were cut back, 3 bases at V and 0 bases at J, with 16 bases in the middle. The CDR3 covers 16 residues. In the original workflow: Estimation of nucleated cell counts relied on the amplification of reference gene primers. The method was immunoSEQ multiplex PCR; TCRdb's version includes in-frame clones alone and lacks a portion of them. V and J calls plus clone size are reproduced from that table; the DNA served to infer D and trimming. In the table there are approximately 110,000 clones, 81% of which are singletons. Sequencing was carried out using peripheral blood. This rearrangement joins TRBV5-6 to TRBJ2-7, with D perhaps TRBD2 (5 bases). This sequence originates from a man aged 50-59 years with acute or convalescent COVID-19. The CDR3 here is CASSSLLRGSSYEQYV. The CDR3 region has the DNA TGTGCCAGCAGCTCCCTGTTACGGGGAAGCTCCTACGAGCAGTACGTC.